This note documents a single TCR beta chain sequence. Its antigen is unidentified. CD4+ T cells from unexposed donors were obtained before the COVID-19 pandemic (2011-2018). The cells were cultured for 10 days before CD4+ T cells were isolated. The data are from a study of CD4 T cells in relation to SARS-CoV-2 and coronaviruses. The wider study: The HLA restriction of the shared crossreactive spike epitopes was mapped. Study-wide points: Pre-pandemic and post-infection samples never came from the same donor.

Profiling relied on immunoSEQ multiplex PCR, and the TCRdb table lists in-frame clones only, not all of them. The sample has 20,000 to 25,000 clones, about three fifths seen once; the top ten hold approximately 10%. The J segment lost 4 bases and the V segment lost 2 bases, leaving 2 bases of the junction unmatched. CDR1 and CDR2 (germline): SGHAT, FQDESV (reference sequence). The CDR3 loop spans 15 amino acids. This clonotype originated in a human donor in good health. The sample was CD4+ T cells from PBMCs, cultured in vitro. The J gene is TRBJ2-1, the V gene TRBV11-1; TRBD2 matches 10 bases. DNA of the CDR3: TGTGCCAGCAGCTTACCGGGACTAGCGTACAATGAGCAGTTCTTC. It translates to CASSLPGLAYNEQFF.